These T cell receptor beta chains were read from a single sample in a study of blood T cell repertoires in COVID-19. Assay: immunoSEQ multiplex PCR; the TCRdb copy retains only in-frame clones and omits some. This sample has approximately 61,000 clones, with around nine tenths found just once. The source material was peripheral blood. The receptor source for this set is a woman of 80 years or more with active COVID-19. The CDR3 runs from the conserved cysteine through the conserved F or W. The D gene is left open where the match is weak. A row's size may be missing; if present it is once, few, many or a size class.

>TRBV7-8|TRBJ2-1|.|.
CASSLDPNRGEQFF
TGTGCCAGCAGCTTAGATCCGAATCGGGGGGAGCAGTTCTTC
>TRBV5-1|TRBJ1-1|.|.
CASSLTGNTEAFF
TGCGCCAGCAGCTTGACGGGGAACACTGAAGCTTTCTTT
>TRBV5-6|TRBJ1-2|.|.
CASRFSGGLYGYTF
TGTGCCAGCAGATTCAGCGGCGGGCTCTATGGCTACACCTTC
>TRBV2|TRBJ1-2|.|.
CASRYGGGYTF
TGTGCCAGCAGATACGGGGGAGGCTACACCTTC
>TRBV5-3|TRBJ2-1|TRBD2|.
CARSPSGDNEQFF
TGTGCCAGAAGCCCTAGCGGGGATAATGAGCAGTTCTTC
>TRBV20-1|TRBJ1-1|.|once
CSASSAPEGAEAFF
TGCAGTGCTAGTAGCGCCCCCGAAGGGGCTGAAGCTTTCTTT
>TRBV2|TRBJ2-2|.|once
CASRVLRTNTGELFF
TGTGCCAGCAGGGTCCTCAGGACAAACACCGGGGAGCTGTTTTTT
>TRBV5-5|TRBJ1-1|.|.
CASSLAGSTEAFF
TGTGCCAGCAGCTTGGCAGGGTCCACTGAAGCTTTCTTT
>TRBV5-5|TRBJ1-6|TRBD1|.
CASRPGQGQSPLHF
TGTGCCAGCAGACCGGGACAGGGTCAATCACCCCTCCACTTT
>TRBV11-2|TRBJ2-1|TRBD2|once
CASSLTPLAGGLYNEQFF
TGTGCCAGCAGCTTAACCCCTCTAGCGGGGGGACTCTACAATGAGCAGTTCTTC
>TRBV9|TRBJ1-2|.|.
CASSVGQFGYTF
TGTGCCAGCAGCGTAGGACAGTTTGGCTACACCTTC
>TRBV6-1|TRBJ1-3|.|.
CASSENGSSGNTIYF
TGTGCCAGCAGTGAAAATGGCTCCTCTGGAAACACCATATATTTT
>TRBV18|TRBJ2-5|.|few
CASSATGETQYF
TGTGCCAGCTCCGCAACGGGGGAGACCCAGTACTTC
>TRBV5-6|TRBJ1-2|.|.
CASSFNYGYTF
TGTGCCAGCAGCTTTAATTATGGCTACACCTTC
>TRBV4-3|TRBJ2-7|.|.
CASSRGGEQYF
TGCGCCAGCAGCCGAGGCGGGGAGCAGTACTTC
>TRBV5-8|TRBJ1-2|TRBD1|.
CASGTGGLYGYTF
TGTGCCAGCGGGACAGGGGGCTTGTATGGCTACACCTTC
>TRBV15|TRBJ2-4|TRBD2|.
CATSMSGGWGNIQYF
TGTGCCACCTCGATGAGCGGGGGGTGGGGAAACATTCAGTACTTC
>TRBV18|TRBJ2-1|.|.
CASSPFDPRGGEQFF
TGTGCCAGCTCACCATTCGATCCGCGAGGCGGTGAGCAGTTCTTC
>TRBV2|TRBJ1-2|.|.
CASSQGINYGYTF
TGTGCCAGCAGCCAGGGGATTAACTATGGCTACACCTTC
>TRBV5-4|TRBJ1-3|.|once
CASSSRSGNTIYF
TGTGCCAGCAGCAGCAGGTCCGGAAACACCATATATTTT
>TRBV28|TRBJ1-5|.|.
CASSLQGYNQPQHF
TGTGCCAGCAGTCTACAGGGATACAATCAGCCCCAGCATTTT
>TRBV9|TRBJ2-3|.|.
CASSPDPAPPGTQYF
TGTGCCAGCAGCCCAGACCCGGCCCCGCCGGGTACGCAGTATTTT
>TRBV19|TRBJ1-2|TRBD1|.
CASSTGTGVSYGYTF
TGTGCCAGTAGTACAGGGACAGGGGTCTCCTATGGCTACACCTTC
>TRBV24-1|TRBJ2-3|TRBD1|medium-sized
CAIRDSSTDTQYF
TGTGCCATCCGGGACAGTAGCACAGATACGCAGTATTTT
>TRBV2|TRBJ2-2|.|.
CASSEGQGGTGELFF
TGTGCCAGCAGCGAAGGGCAGGGGGGCACCGGGGAGCTGTTTTTT
>TRBV7-2|TRBJ2-7|TRBD1|few
CASSPLTGGPYEQYF
TGTGCCAGCAGCCCCCTGACAGGGGGACCCTACGAGCAGTACTTC